A single sample is the source of the 6 T cell receptor beta chains below, sequenced in a study of T-cell memory formation after mild COVID-19. TCRdb reprocessed the 5' RACE reads via MiXCR and lists one record per CDR3 protein. This table has around 150,000 distinct CDR3 sequences, roughly 10% appearing once. The specimen was PBMCs or a T cell subset sorted from them (not recorded which). Source of these receptors: a man aged 18 to 30 who had mild COVID-19 (a few samples of this study predate the infection). Cell type and time point are not known.

This chain uses TRBV6-4 with TRBJ2-3; D is ambiguous. V lost 4 bases, J lost 2 bases, and 10 bases lay in between. The germline V gene encodes CDR1 MRHNA and CDR2 SNTAGT. The CDR3 totals 14 residues. CDR3 bases: TGTGCCAGCAGTGTTACAGCTAACACAGATACGCAGTATTTT. This encodes CASSVTANTDTQYF.

The sample holds a few counts of this clonotype. CDR3 residues: CASRMAAHQETQYF. The CDR3 DNA is TGTGCCAGCAGAATGGCGGCTCACCAAGAGACCCAGTACTTC. The genes are TRBV7-2 and TRBJ2-5; D is unresolved. The germline gives CDR1 SGHTA, CDR2 FQGNSA. V lost 6 bases to trimming and J lost 0 bases, with 11 bases between them. The CDR3 is made up of 14 amino acids.

V gene TRBV7-2 combines with J gene TRBJ1-1; D might be TRBD1 (5 bases). Germline CDR1 and CDR2: SGHTA and FQGNSA. The CDR3 contains 14 residues. Trimming pared 1 base from V and 0 bases from J, leaving 6 bases between. The CDR3: CASSLGRVNTEAFF. CDR3 nucleotides: TGTGCCAGCAGCTTAGGCAGGGTGAACACTGAAGCTTTCTTT.

CDR3 amino acids: CASSLDRAYNQPQHF. In nucleotides, the CDR3 is TGTGCCAGCAGCTTAGACAGGGCCTACAATCAGCCCCAGCATTTT. The J gene is TRBJ1-5, the V gene TRBV7-2; a possible D gene is TRBD1 (6 bases). This CDR3 has 15 amino acids. The germline V and J ends were trimmed by 1 base and 3 bases, with 10 bases remaining between them. From germline, CDR1 is SGHTA and CDR2 FQGNSA.

This clonotype turned up a few times. The rearrangement joins TRBV20-1 to TRBJ1-2, with 9 bases fitting TRBD1. Germline V gives CDR1 DFQATT, CDR2 SNEGSKA (reference sequence). The trim removed 4 bases at V and 8 bases at J, leaving 8 bases unmatched. The CDR3 loop spans 13 amino acids. CDR3 DNA: TGCAGTGCTACCACACAGGGGGCAGGAGGCTACACCTTC. It translates to CSATTQGAGGYTF.

Written as DNA, the CDR3 is TGCAGCGTTGAAGAAACAGCGGCAGATACGCAGTATTTT. This sequence encodes CSVEETAADTQYF. The rearrangement uses TRBV29-1 and TRBJ2-3, with D possibly matching TRBD2 (5 bases). This CDR3 is built from 13 residues. Trimming shortened V by 0 bases and J by 4 bases, and 8 bases separated the two germline ends. CDR1 SQVTM and CDR2 ANQGSEA come from the germline V gene.